This T cell receptor (beta chain) was sequenced in a study of blood T cells in healthy people across ages. A second about 6 to 12 cycle PCR used barcoded and J-beta primers. TCRdb called the 5' RACE reads again in MiXCR, with one record for every CDR3 protein. The sample holds about 630,000 distinct CDR3 sequences, under 25% seen once. The CDR3 runs to 16 residues. CDR1 is MNHEY, CDR2 SVGEGT, per germline. Trimming removed 8 bases from V and 0 bases from J; junction bases left unmatched: 7. The study, taken as a whole, reports: The study could not conclusively compare naive and antigen-experienced cells, given its unsorted PBMCs. The study regarded diversity estimates from one million T cells as underestimates.

This clonotype was detected only a few times. Its antigen is undetermined. Russia was home to the donors, healthy Caucasian individuals aged about 6 to 90. Sample: blood. This sequence joins TRBV6-2 or TRBV6-3 and TRBJ2-2; 9 nucleotides align to TRBD1. The sequence was obtained from a man in his sixties or seventies in good health. CDR3 sequence reads: CASLTGGRANTGELFF. CDR3 in DNA: TGTGCCAGCCTGACAGGGGGGCGCGCGAACACCGGGGAGCTGTTTTTT.